This entry lists 20 T cell receptor beta chains sequenced from one sample in a study of cytomegalovirus exposure and HLA in healthy donors. The PCR was carried out with 60 Vbeta primers and 13 Jbeta primers. Using immunoSEQ multiplex PCR, the repertoire was profiled, and TCRdb retains in-frame clones only, with some absent. Its clone listing holds tens of thousands of clones. Sequenced input: PBMCs. These receptors were obtained from a man younger than 40 in good health and CMV-seropositive.

This CDR3 reads CASSGRLAGQPSSYNEQFF. Here the CDR3 DNA reads TGTGCCAGCAGCGGACGACTAGCGGGCCAACCCAGCTCCTACAATGAGCAGTTCTTC. The genes are TRBV7-9 and TRBJ2-1, with 10 nucleotides matching TRBD2. CDR1 and CDR2 (germline): SEHNR, FQNEAQ (reference sequence). CDR3 length equals 19 residues. Trimming removed 5 bases from V and 0 bases from J; junction bases left unmatched: 13.

The gene calls are TRBV28 and TRBJ1-6; 8 bases fit TRBD1. There are 17 residues in the CDR3. The V gene's germline CDR1 is MDHEN and CDR2 SYDVKM. With 1 base clipped from V and 5 bases from J, the junction kept 7 bases outside the gene matches. The CDR3 nucleotides read TGTGCCAGCAGTTTATTGAGAACAGGGGGTCATAATTCACCCCTCCACTTT. This sequence encodes CASSLLRTGGHNSPLHF.

V usage is TRBV6-5 and J usage is TRBJ1-3, with no clear D. Germline CDR1 and CDR2: MNHEY and SVGAGI. The CDR3 has 16 residues. Trimming took off 2 bases at V and 4 bases at J, with 15 bases between the two ends. Written as DNA, the CDR3 is TGTGCCAGCAGTTACGTAGCGGGGTCGGGAGGAAACACCATATATTTT. Amino acid sequence: CASSYVAGSGGNTIYF.

The rearrangement joins TRBV6-5 to TRBJ2-7; 11 nucleotides agree with TRBD2. Trimming cost V 2 bases and J 3 bases; bases outside gene matches: 6. CDR3 length: 16 amino acids. CDR1 is MNHEY and CDR2 is SVGAGI in the germline V gene. Here the CDR3 DNA reads TGTGCCAGCAGTTACACAATAGCGGGAGGGATCTACGAGCAGTACTTC. Encoded protein: CASSYTIAGGIYEQYF.

The genes are TRBV5-4 and TRBJ1-4; 9 bases are shared with TRBD1. V was pared by 4 bases and J by 8 bases, with 12 bases of the junction left unmatched. This CDR3 is built from 16 residues. Germline V gives CDR1 SGHNT, CDR2 YYREEE (reference sequence). The CDR3 sequence: CASSQIDRTGAEKLFF. CDR3 DNA sequence: TGTGCCAGCAGCCAGATCGACAGGACAGGGGCGGAAAAACTGTTTTTT.

The V call is TRBV27, the J call TRBJ2-1; D perhaps matches TRBD1 (6 bases). CDR1 MNHEY and CDR2 SMNVEV come from the germline V gene (reference sequence). The V and J ends lost 2 bases and 9 bases respectively, with 17 bases between them. This CDR3 has 15 amino acids. The CDR3 loop reads CASSLEPLQGSEQFF. For the CDR3, the DNA is TGTGCCAGCAGTTTAGAGCCCCTACAGGGAAGTGAGCAGTTCTTC.

The rearrangement uses TRBV5-1 and TRBJ2-1, with TRBD2 identical over 10 bases. The V segment lost 0 bases and the J segment 4 bases; nucleotides outside the gene matches: 7. The length of the CDR3 is 17 residues. CDR1 is SGHRS and CDR2 is YFSETQ in the germline V gene. CDR3 amino acids: CASSLGVTSGAYNEQFF. For the CDR3, the DNA is TGCGCCAGCAGCTTGGGGGTAACTAGCGGGGCTTACAATGAGCAGTTCTTC.

The V call is TRBV4-1, the J call TRBJ2-7; D unresolved. The length of the CDR3 is 15 residues. Germline V lookup: CDR1 MGHRA, CDR2 YSYEKL. V gave up 3 bases and J gave up 2 bases, with 14 bases separating them. CDR3 DNA: TGCGCCAGCAGCCAGGTTAACAGTGCCGCCTACGAGCAGTACTTC. This gives the protein CASSQVNSAAYEQYF.

The rearrangement links TRBV27 to TRBJ2-7; 11 positions agree with TRBD1. This CDR3 is built from 17 residues. Germline V gives CDR1 MNHEY, CDR2 SMNVEV (reference sequence). Trimming removed 5 bases from V and 0 bases from J; junction bases left unmatched: 9. The CDR3 region is CASSGLGTGGVSYEQYF. The DNA of the CDR3 is TGTGCCAGCAGTGGCCTTGGGACAGGGGGGGTCTCCTACGAGCAGTACTTC.

CDR3 region: CASSGGRVNTEAFF. The CDR3 DNA sequence: TGTGCCAGCAGTGGGGGCAGGGTGAACACTGAAGCTTTCTTT. V gene TRBV6-5 combines with J gene TRBJ1-1, with TRBD1 as a possible D gene (6 bases). The CDR3 runs 14 residues. V shed 5 bases and J shed 0 bases, with 10 bases lying between them. CDR1 is MNHEY and CDR2 is SVGAGI in the germline V gene.

CDR3 DNA sequence: TGTGCCAGCAGCCCTTATGGGGCCGCGGGAGGAAGCTACGAGCAGTACTTC. It is translated as CASSPYGAAGGSYEQYF. This rearrangement joins TRBV5-4 to TRBJ2-7; TRBD2 matches at 8 bases. Trimming at V came to 4 bases and at J to 3 bases, leaving 15 bases not matched to a gene. The CDR3 consists of 17 residues. Looked up from germline, CDR1 is SGHNT and CDR2 is YYREEE (reference sequence).

The genes are TRBV7-9 and TRBJ2-1; 11 bases line up with TRBD2. The CDR3 runs to 16 residues. Germline values: CDR1 SEHNR, CDR2 FQNEAQ (reference sequence). V was pared by 8 bases and J by 5 bases, with 11 bases of the junction left unmatched. The CDR3 sequence is CASPLVGTSGHNEQFF. CDR3 nucleotide sequence: TGTGCCAGCCCCTTGGTAGGGACTAGCGGACACAATGAGCAGTTCTTC. Full variable domain (outside the CDR3, taken from reference TRBV7-9 and TRBJ2-1): DTGVSQNPRHKITKRGQNVTFRCDPISEHNRLYWYRQTLGQGPEFLTYFQNEAQLEKSRLLSDRFSAERPKGSFSTLEIQRTEQGDSAMYLCASPLVGTSGHNEQFFGPGTRLTVL.

The chain employs TRBV2 and TRBJ2-2; 10 positions match TRBD1. The CDR3 contains 15 residues. V shed 4 bases, J shed 5 bases, and the junction held 4 bases outside the gene matches. The germline V gene has CDR1 SNHLY and CDR2 FYNNEI. The chain's CDR3 is CASSGRTGGTGELFF. The CDR3 DNA is TGTGCCAGCAGTGGCAGGACAGGGGGGACCGGGGAGCTGTTTTTT.

The chain joins TRBV20-1 to TRBJ2-1; D is possibly TRBD2 (5 bases). The CDR3 has 11 residues. Germline V gene lookup returns CDR1 DFQATT and CDR2 SNEGSKA (reference sequence). With 7 bases removed from V and 1 base from J, the gap between germline ends came to 5 bases. This chain's CDR3 is CSGGSYNEQFF. In DNA form, the CDR3 reads TGCAGTGGCGGGTCCTACAATGAGCAGTTCTTC.

This chain joins TRBV5-1 and TRBJ2-7; 10 positions agree with TRBD1. V was pared by 5 bases and J by 5 bases, with 7 bases of the junction left unmatched. Germline CDR1 is SGHRS and CDR2 is YFSETQ. CDR3 length equals 14 residues. Here the CDR3 DNA reads TGCGCCAGCAGTTCCGGGACAGGGGACGACGAGCAGTACTTC. Translated: CASSSGTGDDEQYF. Based on the CDR3 plus reference TRBV5-1 and TRBJ2-7, the full variable domain is KAGVTQTPRYLIKTRGQQVTLSCSPISGHRSVSWYQQTPGQGLQFLFEYFSETQRNKGNFPGRFSGRQFSNSRSEMNVSTLELGDSALYLCASSSGTGDDEQYFGPGTRLTVT.

The chain uses TRBV13 and TRBJ1-2, with a possible D match to TRBD1 (5 bases). V lost 0 bases and J lost 2, with 16 bases in between. Germline V gene data show CDR1 as PRHDT and CDR2 as FYEKMQ (reference sequence). The CDR3 is 17 amino acids. CDR3 region: CASSLGSAGRRNYGYTF. CDR3 bases: TGTGCCAGCAGCTTAGGGTCGGCAGGGAGGAGGAACTATGGCTACACCTTC.

The rearrangement joins TRBV25-1 to TRBJ1-1, with 8 bases matching TRBD1. CDR1 is MGHDK, CDR2 SYGVNS, per germline. The length of the CDR3 is 14 residues. V gave up 2 bases and J gave up 1 base; unmatched junction bases: 0. The CDR3 DNA reads as TGTGCCAGCAGTGAAGGGACAGGGAACACTGAAGCTTTCTTT. This translates into CASSEGTGNTEAFF.

The chain employs TRBV7-9 and TRBJ1-1; a possible D gene is TRBD1 (5 bases). Germline V gives CDR1 SEHNR, CDR2 FQNEAQ (reference sequence). V was shortened by 5 bases and J by 0 bases, with 13 bases between the two germline ends. The CDR3 is 15 residues long. The DNA for the CDR3 is TGTGCCAGCAGCCGCGTCGGGGGGGTGAACACTGAAGCTTTCTTT. It codes for CASSRVGGVNTEAFF.

This chain joins TRBV19 and TRBJ1-1, with D perhaps matching TRBD1 (6 bases). Trimming removed 7 bases from V and 7 bases from J, with 19 bases in between. In germline, CDR1 is LNHDA, CDR2 SQIVND (reference sequence). The CDR3 runs to 14 residues. CDR3 sequence (DNA): TGTGCCAGTACCGACACCCGGGACACCTATGAAGCTTTCTTT. The encoded protein is CASTDTRDTYEAFF.

The J gene is TRBJ2-7, the V gene TRBV5-5; TRBD1 might be the D (5 bases). CDR3 length: 17 amino acids. Trimming removed 3 bases from V and 7 bases from J, with 26 bases in between. Germline V gene data show CDR1 as SGHKS and CDR2 as YYEKEE (reference sequence). CDR3 nucleotides: TGTGCCAGCAGCTCCTCTCCCACGACAGCTCCCTCTGGGGAGCAGTACTTC. Its translation: CASSSSPTTAPSGEQYF.